The present T cell receptor beta chain was sequenced within a study of identical twins. Each CDR3 protein is one row after TCRdb ran MiXCR on the 5' RACE reads. The table shows hundreds of thousands of distinct CDR3 sequences, with just over 7% occurring only once. This CDR3 spans 15 amino acids. With 0 bases clipped from V and 6 bases from J, the junction kept 7 bases outside the gene matches. From germline, CDR1 is DFQATT and CDR2 SNEGSKA (reference sequence). Study-wide findings and caveats: For out-of-frame alpha sequences shared by twins, low generation probability was in excess.

This clonotype was detected a few times. No antigen is known for it. Another study also made use of these data, one on yellow fever vaccine responses in identical twins.

This receptor was identified in a woman aged 18-29 years in good health. The source material was PBMCs. The chain employs TRBV20-1 and TRBJ2-1, with 8 nucleotides matching TRBD2. CDR3 loop: CSARDPQRESNEQFF. As DNA, the CDR3 is TGCAGTGCTAGAGATCCCCAGCGGGAGAGCAATGAGCAGTTCTTC.